This TCR beta chain was observed in a study of Ad26.COV2.S vaccination and SARS-CoV-2 variants. Study-level findings and limits: Measures of TCR breadth and depth may have fallen short of total T cell responses.

Produced via immunoSEQ multiplex PCR; TCRdb's table is partial and in-frame only. The table lists roughly 300,000 clones, roughly 90% of them singletons. The treatment denotes: approximately 18 received Ad26.COV2.S at low or high dose, single or two shots; about 5 received placebo; per-sample allocation not given. Collection of the samples took place on day 63 after the first injection of vaccine or placebo. The study used a vaccine consisting of an Ad26 vector that expressed Wuhan-strain SARS-CoV-2 spike. For this clone: Its antigen is as yet unknown.

The CDR3 contains 13 residues. Germline lookup yields CDR1 KGHSH and CDR2 LQKENI. With 3 bases removed from V and 4 bases from J, the gap between germline ends came to 9 bases. The V gene is TRBV18, the J gene TRBJ1-1, with D possibly TRBD1 on 6 matching bases. This TCR was sampled from a person between 18 and 65 years old who received the Ad26.COV2.S COVID-19 vaccine or a placebo. Here the sequenced sample was peripheral blood, taken in a trial of Ad26.COV2.S vaccine versus placebo. Written as DNA, the CDR3 is TGTGCCAGCTCACCTGGGGGGCTCACTGAAGCTTTCTTT. Amino acids: CASSPGGLTEAFF.